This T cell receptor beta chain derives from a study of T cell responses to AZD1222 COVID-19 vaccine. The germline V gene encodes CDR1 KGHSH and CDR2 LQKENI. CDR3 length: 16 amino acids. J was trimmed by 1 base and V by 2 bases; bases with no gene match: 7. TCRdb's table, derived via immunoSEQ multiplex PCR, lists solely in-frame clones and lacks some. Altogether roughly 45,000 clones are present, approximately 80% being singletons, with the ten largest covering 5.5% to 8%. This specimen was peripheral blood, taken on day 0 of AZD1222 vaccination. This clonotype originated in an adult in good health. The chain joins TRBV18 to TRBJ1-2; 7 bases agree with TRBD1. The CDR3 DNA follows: TGTGCCAGCTCACCATTGGGGACAGCGGGTAACTATGGCTACACCTTC. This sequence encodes CASSPLGTAGNYGYTF. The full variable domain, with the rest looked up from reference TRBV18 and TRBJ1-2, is NAGVMQNPRHLVRRRGQEARLRCSPMKGHSHVYWYRQLPEEGLKFMVYLQKENIIDESGMPKERFSAEFPKEGPSILRIQQVVRGDSAAYFCASSPLGTAGNYGYTFGSGTRLTVV.